The rows below give T cell receptor beta chains drawn from one sample of a study of beta chain features in type 1 diabetes. Produced via immunoSEQ multiplex PCR; TCRdb's table is partial and in-frame only. This sample carries 150,000 to 200,000 clones, around 63% of them seen once, and the ten largest clones take roughly 0.095%. Specimen: naive CD4+ T cells from blood. These receptors came from a man aged 25-45 years with type 1 diabetes. CDR3s include the opening cysteine and the closing phenylalanine or tryptophan. A D gene is named only where the DNA matches it firmly. Where a row states a size, it is once, few, many or the class of an expanded clone; other rows omit it.

j_call d_call v_call clone_size cdr3_aa cdr3_nt
TRBJ2-7 . TRBV7-2 . CASSTPVGSAYEQYF TGTGCCAGCAGTACCCCTGTGGGCAGCGCCTACGAGCAGTACTTC
TRBJ2-7 . TRBV7-2 few CASSADRVTYEQYF TGTGCCAGCAGCGCGGACAGAGTTACCTACGAGCAGTACTTC
TRBJ1-1 TRBD1 TRBV4-3 . CASSQEGQANTEAFF TGCGCCAGCAGCCAAGAGGGACAGGCGAACACTGAAGCTTTCTTT
TRBJ2-2 . TRBV7-2 few CASSHPLTGELFF TGTGCCAGCAGCCACCCCCTCACCGGGGAGCTGTTTTTT
TRBJ2-7 . TRBV20-1 few CSASRGDEQYF TGCAGTGCTAGCCGAGGGGACGAGCAGTACTTC
TRBJ2-4 . TRBV11-2 . CASSPQGGIQYF TGTGCCAGCAGCCCTCAAGGGGGCATTCAGTACTTC
TRBJ2-1 TRBD2 TRBV29-1 . CSVDRGLAGYNEQFF TGCAGCGTTGATCGGGGGCTAGCGGGTTATAATGAGCAGTTCTTC
TRBJ2-3 . TRBV25-1 few CASSDRRTDTQYF TGTGCCAGCAGCGATCGGCGGACAGATACGCAGTATTTT
TRBJ1-6 . TRBV7-9 . CASSRGSDSPLHF TGTGCCAGCAGCCGAGGGTCGGACTCACCCCTCCACTTT
TRBJ1-6 . TRBV11-2 . CASSLWSLNSPLHF TGTGCCAGCAGCTTGTGGAGTCTCAATTCACCCCTCCACTTT
TRBJ2-5 . TRBV30 . CAWSVGPETQYF TGTGCCTGGAGTGTGGGACCAGAGACCCAGTACTTC
TRBJ2-5 TRBD1 TRBV15 . CATRDRSNQETQYF TGTGCCACCAGGGACAGGTCGAATCAAGAGACCCAGTACTTC
TRBJ1-6 . TRBV30 . CAWREKIPSSPLHF TGTGCCTGGAGGGAAAAAATCCCCAGTTCACCCCTCCACTTT
TRBJ2-1 TRBD2 TRBV29-1 . CSVEEGLAGTYNEQFF TGCAGCGTTGAAGAGGGTCTAGCGGGGACTTACAATGAGCAGTTCTTC
TRBJ2-6 . TRBV4-3 . CASSQEGIGANVLTF TGCGCCAGCAGCCAAGAGGGTATAGGGGCCAACGTCCTGACTTTC
TRBJ2-3 TRBD2 TRBV30 . CAWRTSGTDTQYF TGTGCCTGGAGGACTAGCGGCACAGATACGCAGTATTTT